The 29 T cell receptor beta chains below come from one sample, sequenced in a study of T cells in Graves' hyperthyroidism and ophthalmopathy. The CDR3 regions of TCR beta were amplified from RNA transcripts. Researchers ran a first-round RT-PCR on the TCR CDR3 using the HTBI primer set. TCRdb re-derived calls from the multiplex PCR reads in MiXCR, one entry per CDR3 protein. The sample holds 300,000 to 400,000 distinct CDR3 sequences, approximately 17% seen once. Sequencing was carried out using blood. Receptor source: a man younger than 30 with Graves' ophthalmopathy.

This CDR3 reads CASSPNPTVYGYTF. CDR3 nucleotide sequence: TGTGCCAGCAGCCCCAACCCGACGGTCTATGGCTACACCTTC. The chain joins TRBV3-1 to TRBJ1-2; no firm D call. CDR1 is LGHDT and CDR2 is YNNKEL in the germline V gene (reference sequence). The CDR3 loop spans 14 amino acids. Trimming pared 4 bases from V and 4 bases from J, leaving 13 bases between.

This clonotype turned up a few times. This CDR3 is CASMEGSSDTQYF. DNA of the CDR3: TGCGCCAGCATGGAAGGATCATCAGATACGCAGTATTTT. The V gene is TRBV10-1, the J gene TRBJ2-3, with D uncertain. V was cut by 7 bases and J by 4 bases, with 12 bases left in between. The CDR3 covers 13 residues. Germline assignment: CDR1 WNHNN and CDR2 SYGVQD (reference sequence).

The chain joins TRBV7-8 to TRBJ1-2; TRBD1 agrees at 11 bases. The CDR3 sequence is 15 residues long. J gave up 6 bases and V 2 bases, and 5 bases lay outside the gene matches. Germline CDR1 and CDR2: SGHVS and FQNEAQ. CDR3 residues: CASSLLDRGQDGYTF. Here the CDR3 DNA reads TGTGCCAGCAGCTTATTGGACAGGGGGCAGGATGGCTACACCTTC.

Worth noting for this clonotype: Since the CDR3 does not end with the conserved phenylalanine or tryptophan, this likely comes from a read error. V and J are TRBV10-2 and TRBJ2-5, with TRBD2 matching 10 bases. CDR3 length: 16 residues. Germline-derived CDR1 and CDR2 are WSHSY and SAAADI. The J segment lost 0 bases and the V segment lost 6 bases, leaving 7 bases of the junction unmatched. CDR3: CASRGRLAGDQETQYS. As DNA, the CDR3 is TGCGCCAGCAGAGGGAGGCTAGCGGGAGACCAAGAGACCCAGTACTCC.

The rearrangement uses TRBV28 and TRBJ1-1, with D hard to call. Germline V gives CDR1 MDHEN, CDR2 SYDVKM. The V gene lost 3 bases and the J gene lost 1 base, with 12 bases spanning the gap. The length of the CDR3 is 15 residues. DNA of the CDR3: TGTGCCAGCAGTTTCTTATCGTCCCCGAACACTGAAGCTTTCTTT. It codes for CASSFLSSPNTEAFF.

J is TRBJ1-3 and V is TRBV19; TRBD1 might be the D (5 bases). The CDR3 has 14 amino acids. V lost 8 bases and J lost 0, with 11 bases in between. Germline V gene sequence: CDR1 LNHDA, CDR2 SQIVND (reference sequence). This CDR3 reads CASLDTYSGNTIYF. The CDR3 bases are TGTGCCAGTTTGGACACCTACTCTGGAAACACCATATATTTT. Based on the CDR3 plus reference TRBV19 and TRBJ1-3, the full variable domain is DGGITQSPKYLFRKEGQNVTLSCEQNLNHDAMYWYRQDPGQGLRLIYYSQIVNDFQKGDIAEGYSVSREKKESFPLTVTSAQKNPTAFYLCASLDTYSGNTIYFGEGSWLTVV.

This clonotype was observed a few times. DNA for the CDR3: TGTGCCAGCAGTGAAGCGTTCGGATCGGGCGGGGGCTCCTACAATGAGCAGTTCTTC. Amino acid sequence: CASSEAFGSGGGSYNEQFF. The rearrangement links TRBV2 to TRBJ2-1; 7 bases agree with TRBD2. J lost 0 bases, V lost 0 bases, and 11 bases had no gene match. Germline V gives CDR1 SNHLY, CDR2 FYNNEI. The CDR3 is 19 amino acids.

The rearrangement links TRBV27 to TRBJ2-1; TRBD2 aligns across 8 bases. Germline assignment: CDR1 MNHEY and CDR2 SMNVEV (reference sequence). V was clipped by 3 bases and J by 7 bases; unmatched bases: 11. The CDR3 is made up of 16 amino acids. CDR3 protein: CASSFAGTSRRNEQFF. Written as DNA, the CDR3 is TGTGCCAGCAGTTTCGCAGGGACTAGTAGGAGGAATGAGCAGTTCTTC.

This clonotype was observed at least ten times. The gene calls are TRBV3-1 and TRBJ2-1, with D possibly being TRBD1 (5 bases). Germline assignment: CDR1 LGHDT and CDR2 YNNKEL (reference sequence). The CDR3 runs 12 residues. V dropped 3 bases and J dropped 7 bases, with 7 bases sitting between them. CDR3 amino acids: CASSHRVNEQFF. CDR3 DNA: TGTGCCAGCAGCCACAGGGTGAATGAGCAGTTCTTC.

At least ten counts were recorded for this clonotype. The CDR3 here is CASRPGQGSEQYF. CDR3 nucleotide sequence: TGTGCCAGCAGGCCGGGACAGGGAAGCGAGCAGTACTTC. This rearrangement joins TRBV12-3 or TRBV12-4 to TRBJ2-7; 9 bases agree with TRBD1. The trim removed 6 bases at V and 6 bases at J, leaving 6 bases unmatched. The CDR3 is made up of 13 amino acids.

V is TRBV5-4 and J is TRBJ2-3; D remains ambiguous. With 0 bases removed from V and 3 bases from J, the gap between germline ends came to 11 bases. The CDR3 is 15 residues long. The germline V gene encodes CDR1 SGHNT and CDR2 YYREEE (reference sequence). The CDR3 bases are TGTGCCAGCAGCTTGGATTTCTCGGAAACAGATACGCAGTATTTT. It translates to CASSLDFSETDTQYF. The whole variable domain, filled in from reference TRBV5-4 and TRBJ2-3, reads ETGVTQSPTHLIKTRGQQVTLRCSSQSGHNTVSWYQQALGQGPQFIFQYYREEENGRGNFPPRFSGLQFPNYSSELNVNALELDDSALYLCASSLDFSETDTQYFGPGTRLTVL.

The V call is TRBV7-9, the J call TRBJ2-7; 11 nucleotides match TRBD2. Trimming at V came to 1 base and at J to 4 bases, leaving 6 bases not matched to a gene. The germline V gene encodes CDR1 SEHNR and CDR2 FQNEAQ (reference sequence). There are 16 residues in the CDR3. As DNA, the CDR3 is TGTGCCAGCAGCTTAGTAATGGGACTAGCGGCTTACGAGCAGTACTTC. It yields the protein CASSLVMGLAAYEQYF.

This chain links TRBV4-2 with TRBJ2-4; TRBD2 aligns across 11 bases. The CDR3 has 16 amino acids. V gave up 0 bases and J gave up 8 bases; unmatched junction bases: 6. CDR1 LGHNA and CDR2 YNFKEQ come from the germline V gene. For the CDR3, the DNA is TGTGCCAGCAGCCAAGAGGTAGCGGGGGGGATGGACATTCAGTACTTC. Translated: CASSQEVAGGMDIQYF.

This clonotype was detected ten times or more. The J gene is TRBJ2-7, the V gene TRBV2; 9 bases line up with TRBD1. Germline V lookup: CDR1 SNHLY, CDR2 FYNNEI. This CDR3 has 14 amino acids. The ends lost 2 bases at V and 2 bases at J; junction bases unmatched: 1. The CDR3 DNA reads as TGTGCCAGCAGTGAACACAGGGGGCCCTACGAGCAGTACTTC. Its translation: CASSEHRGPYEQYF.

This clonotype was picked up a small number of times. The chain links TRBV12-3 or TRBV12-4 to TRBJ2-6, with TRBD2 as a possible D gene (5 bases). Trimming pared 6 bases from V and 0 bases from J, leaving 18 bases between. The CDR3 covers 18 residues. The CDR3, as DNA: TGTGCCAGCAGCAAATCCGGGATCACCTACTCTGGGGCCAACGTCCTGACTTTC. Its protein product is CASSKSGITYSGANVLTF.

V gene TRBV6-1 combines with J gene TRBJ2-1; TRBD1 matches 7 bases. This CDR3 is 16 amino acids long. Germline V gene sequence: CDR1 MNHNS, CDR2 SASEGT. Losses at the gene ends were 0 bases for V and 7 bases for J; bases not matched to a gene: 9. In DNA form, the CDR3 reads TGTGCCAGCAGTGAAGCTAGAGGACAGGCCCGGAATGAGCAGTTCTTC. Protein product: CASSEARGQARNEQFF.

CDR3 DNA: TGTGCCAGTAGTTCGATCCTAATGCAGGGCGCTGGGGCCAACGTCCTGACTTTC. Residues: CASSSILMQGAGANVLTF. The chain is built from TRBV19 and TRBJ2-6; weak D call: TRBD1 (5 bases). V gave up 5 bases and J gave up 2 bases, with 19 bases separating them. The CDR3 sequence is 18 residues long. CDR1 and CDR2 from the germline V gene are LNHDA and SQIVND (reference sequence).

The table lists this clonotype with a few counts. The chain carries TRBV27 and TRBJ1-2; no reliable D call. V lost 2 bases and J 10 bases, leaving 17 bases between the germline ends. Germline CDR1 and CDR2: MNHEY and SMNVEV (reference sequence). The CDR3 has 14 residues. The CDR3 DNA reads TGTGCCAGCAGTTTACATGTCTTACGGAGAAACTACACCTTC. Translating gives CASSLHVLRRNYTF.

At least ten counts were recorded for this clonotype. The rearrangement links TRBV11-2 to TRBJ1-2; D call uncertain. Germline lookup yields CDR1 SGHAT and CDR2 FQNNGV. The V end was cut by 4 bases, the J end by 0 bases, with 9 bases between. The CDR3 totals 14 residues. The CDR3 bases are TGTGCCAGCAGCTCCAGACCCGCTAACTATGGCTACACCTTC. Translation: CASSSRPANYGYTF.

This clonotype was found many times. The chain recombines TRBV13 with TRBJ1-6; TRBD1 might be the D (6 bases). Germline V gene data show CDR1 as PRHDT and CDR2 as FYEKMQ (reference sequence). The CDR3 runs to 14 residues. Trimming took 5 bases from V and 10 from J, leaving 15 bases between them. In DNA form, the CDR3 reads TGTGCCAGCAGCGAACAGGGTACAGGATCACCCCTCCACTTT. Amino acids: CASSEQGTGSPLHF.

The V gene is TRBV20-1, the J gene TRBJ2-1; D unresolved. Trimming pared 1 base from V and 6 bases from J, leaving 22 bases between. Germline CDR1 is DFQATT and CDR2 is SNEGSKA (reference sequence). CDR3 length equals 17 residues. The CDR3: CSARGGSSAITGNEQFF. Written as DNA, the CDR3 is TGCAGTGCTAGAGGAGGCAGTTCCGCCATCACGGGCAATGAGCAGTTCTTC.

DNA of the CDR3: TGTGCCAGCAGCCAAAAGAGCCAGGGGGGTGAAAAACTGTTTTTT. Translating it yields CASSQKSQGGEKLFF. The chain links TRBV14 to TRBJ1-4, with TRBD1 matching 7 bases. This CDR3 spans 15 amino acids. V gave up 2 bases and J gave up 7 bases; unmatched junction bases: 7. Looked up from germline, CDR1 is SGHDN and CDR2 is FVKESK.

This clonotype was seen a handful of times. The chain joins TRBV20-1 to TRBJ2-1; 8 bases map to TRBD2. V was pared by 1 base and J by 6 bases, with 11 bases of the junction left unmatched. Germline assignment: CDR1 DFQATT and CDR2 SNEGSKA (reference sequence). This CDR3 is 16 amino acids long. Here the CDR3 DNA reads TGCAGTGCTAGAGCGATACCGGGACTAGGTCCCAATGAGCAGTTCTTC. Protein sequence: CSARAIPGLGPNEQFF.

V is TRBV12-3 or TRBV12-4 and J is TRBJ2-5; either TRBD1 or TRBD2 may fit D (6 bases each). The CDR3 covers 11 residues. With 11 bases removed from V and 5 bases from J, the gap between germline ends came to 12 bases. This CDR3 reads CAVGGRETQYF. The CDR3 DNA is TGTGCCGTGGGGGGCCGTGAGACCCAGTACTTC.

This clonotype has ten or more counts. The V and J genes are TRBV12-3 or TRBV12-4 and TRBJ2-7; no firm D call. V was pared by 3 bases and J by 5 bases, with 11 bases between. This CDR3 contains 13 residues. CDR3 amino acids: CASSFFASDEQYF. The DNA of the CDR3 is TGTGCCAGCAGTTTCTTTGCATCCGACGAGCAGTACTTC.

The rearrangement links TRBV19 to TRBJ1-2; tentatively, D is TRBD1 (5 bases). With 5 bases removed from V and 6 bases from J, the gap between germline ends came to 16 bases. Germline V gene data show CDR1 as LNHDA and CDR2 as SQIVND (reference sequence). CDR3 length equals 14 residues. The CDR3 region has the DNA TGTGCCAGTAGTCCCACCAGGGTAGGTGATGGCTACACCTTC. Protein sequence: CASSPTRVGDGYTF.

This clonotype was seen many times. The V call is TRBV3-1, the J call TRBJ1-5, with TRBD1 as a possible D gene (6 bases). The germline V gene has CDR1 LGHDT and CDR2 YNNKEL (reference sequence). The length of the CDR3 is 15 residues. Between the trimmed V and J ends, which lost 4 bases and 1 base, there was a span of 11 bases. The CDR3 loop is CASSLNTGSNQPQHF. CDR3 bases: TGTGCCAGCAGCCTGAACACAGGGAGCAATCAGCCCCAGCATTTT.

This chain joins TRBV12-3 or TRBV12-4 and TRBJ1-2, with 7 bases aligning to TRBD1. After removal of 3 bases from V and 5 bases from J, the junction contained 6 bases not matched to a gene. The CDR3 runs to 14 residues. In DNA form, the CDR3 reads TGTGCCAGCAGTTTTCGACAGGGAGATTATGGCTACACCTTC. Amino acid sequence: CASSFRQGDYGYTF.

There are a few counts of this clonotype. This chain connects TRBV20-1 to TRBJ2-7; no clear D. Germline loops: CDR1 DFQATT, CDR2 SNEGSKA (reference sequence). The CDR3 sequence is 14 residues long. Trimming cost V 2 bases and J 2 bases, with 13 bases left between them. The CDR3 sequence: CSARSPESPYEQYF. CDR3 coding DNA: TGCAGTGCTAGATCCCCAGAGAGCCCCTACGAGCAGTACTTC.